The 6 T cell receptor beta chains listed next were all sequenced from one sample in a study of CD4 and CD8 cells across lung adenocarcinoma regions. TCRdb independently ran MiXCR on the PCR reads; one entry per CDR3 protein. This repertoire shows over 20,000 distinct CDR3 sequences, roughly half found once; its top ten account for about 30%. The sample taken for sequencing was CD8+ T cells from the center of a lung tumor. The receptors here all came from a female donor with lung adenocarcinoma. The CD4 and CD8 labels of this study may be unreliable.

This clonotype occurred many times. The rearrangement links TRBV23-1 to TRBJ2-1; a weak D match, TRBD2 (6 bases). TRBV23-1 is an open reading frame, and its role is uncertain. The V end was cut by 2 bases, the J end by 15 bases, with 17 bases between. This CDR3 contains 13 residues. CDR3 bases: TGCGCCAGCAGTCAACTCGGGAGAGGGATCCCGTTCTTC. Translated, it gives CASSQLGRGIPFF.

The chain joins TRBV27 to TRBJ2-5; D possibly corresponds to TRBD2 (5 bases). The CDR3 consists of 13 residues. CDR1 MNHEY and CDR2 SMNVEV come from the germline V gene (reference sequence). The CDR3, as DNA: TGTGGCATCAGAGGGCTTGTAGAAGAGACCCAGTACTTC. Protein sequence: CGIRGLVEETQYF.

As regards this clonotype: At one boundary the junction diverges from the germline segment, which might be a read error. This rearrangement joins TRBV28 to TRBJ2-3, with D hard to call. The end of the DNA fits TRBJ2-7 better, so the J call may be wrong. The germline CDR1 and CDR2 sequences are MDHEN and SYDVKM. CDR3 length: 15 residues. CDR3 region: CASGLALTDTDTQYF. CDR3 in DNA: TGTGCCAGCGGTTTGGCGCTTACCGACACAGATACGCAGTACTTC.

This chain joins TRBV10-1 and TRBJ2-4; 7 nucleotides align to TRBD2. From germline, CDR1 is WNHNN and CDR2 SYGVQD (reference sequence). The CDR3 extends over 15 amino acids. Trimming cost V 2 bases and J 13 bases; bases outside gene matches: 14. CDR3 sequence reads: CASSERASGNNEQYF. Written as DNA, the CDR3 is TGCGCCAGCAGTGAGCGGGCTAGCGGTAACAATGAGCAGTACTTC.

A remark on this clonotype: Germline and junction disagree at one end, which may indicate a read error. The J gene is TRBJ2-4, the V gene TRBV6-1; D perhaps matches TRBD2 (7 bases). The CDR3 is 15 amino acids. The germline V gene encodes CDR1 MNHNS and CDR2 SASEGT. The CDR3 nucleotides are TGTTCCAGCAGGGGCGGGGGCGGAGACCAAGACATTCAGTACTTC. Translating gives CSSRGGGGDQDIQYF.

The chain recombines TRBV4-2 with TRBJ2-1, with D perhaps matching TRBD2 (6 bases). Germline-derived CDR1 and CDR2 are LGHNA and YNFKEQ. Trimming took off 1 base at V and 0 bases at J, with 10 bases between the two ends. The CDR3 extends over 16 amino acids. CDR3 sequence reads: CASSQVGGPSYNEQFF. As DNA, the CDR3 is TGTGCCAGCAGCCAAGTGGGGGGACCCTCCTACAATGAGCAGTTCTTC.